This TCR beta chain was retrieved from a study of identical twins. Findings and caveats of the study: Findings depended on cross-sectional statistics rather than tracking the same donors. Model-predicted out-of-frame TCR alpha sharing fell below observed values in monozygotic twins.

V lost 4 bases, J lost 1 base, and 6 bases stayed unmatched. The CDR3 totals 17 residues. Germline loops: CDR1 MGHRA, CDR2 YSYEKL. One entry per CDR3 protein, called by TCRdb with MiXCR from the 5' RACE reads. The profile shows approximately 1.8 million distinct CDR3 sequences, more than 30% of them singletons. Concerning this clonotype: Its antigen is as yet unknown.

The sequence was obtained from a newborn girl in good health. Sequenced input: cord blood. The gene calls are TRBV4-1 and TRBJ2-7; TRBD2 agrees at 14 bases. As DNA, the CDR3 is TGCGCCAGCAGCCTAAGACTAGCGGGGGGGACTTCCTACGAGCAGTACTTC. This encodes CASSLRLAGGTSYEQYF.